Listed below are T cell receptor beta chains from one sample, sequenced in a study of cytomegalovirus exposure and HLA in healthy donors. Some clones are missing from TCRdb's copy, which holds only in-frame ones; the method was immunoSEQ multiplex PCR. Among more than 150,000 clones, about 85% were seen once, and the ten largest hold roughly 2.4%. Sequenced sample: PBMCs. Receptors originate from a woman aged 18-35 years in good health and CMV-seronegative. The CDR3 runs from the conserved cysteine through the conserved F or W. The order of the fields is J gene, D gene, V gene, CDR3 protein. The D gene is left open where the match is weak.

J gene: TRBJ1-4; D gene: TRBD1; V gene: TRBV5-1; CDR3 protein: CASSPGQGNEKLFF
J gene: TRBJ1-3; D gene: .; V gene: TRBV2; CDR3 protein: CASSRVSGNTIYF
J gene: TRBJ1-5; D gene: .; V gene: TRBV7-2; CDR3 protein: CASSLVRGQPQHF
J gene: TRBJ1-6; D gene: .; V gene: TRBV5-1; CDR3 protein: CASSLERAADNSPLHF
J gene: TRBJ1-2; D gene: TRBD1; V gene: TRBV11-2; CDR3 protein: CASSLGQGKWTGTF
J gene: TRBJ2-1; D gene: TRBD2; V gene: TRBV7-2; CDR3 protein: CASSVLAGWTNEQFF
J gene: TRBJ2-7; D gene: .; V gene: TRBV11-3; CDR3 protein: CASSLKSGYEQYF
J gene: TRBJ1-2; D gene: .; V gene: TRBV30; CDR3 protein: CAWSPGSGFYGYTF
J gene: TRBJ1-5; D gene: .; V gene: TRBV5-6; CDR3 protein: CASSLAGSGPQHF
J gene: TRBJ2-2; D gene: .; V gene: TRBV6-5; CDR3 protein: CASSSNQGTGELFF
J gene: TRBJ1-5; D gene: TRBD1; V gene: TRBV28; CDR3 protein: CASREGTGDRPQHF
J gene: TRBJ1-6; D gene: .; V gene: TRBV1; CDR3 protein: CTSSPKDPRVSSTRYNSPLHF
J gene: TRBJ1-5; D gene: .; V gene: TRBV29-1; CDR3 protein: CSVQTLGGQPQHF
J gene: TRBJ1-6; D gene: .; V gene: TRBV9; CDR3 protein: CASSVDREANSPLHF
J gene: TRBJ1-2; D gene: .; V gene: TRBV9; CDR3 protein: CASSYTRGNYGYTF
J gene: TRBJ1-4; D gene: .; V gene: TRBV27; CDR3 protein: CASSFGGWRMNEKLFF
J gene: TRBJ2-1; D gene: TRBD2; V gene: TRBV6-4; CDR3 protein: CASSFSGGSYNEQFF
J gene: TRBJ2-5; D gene: .; V gene: TRBV4-1; CDR3 protein: CASSQGPRSVAWETQYF
J gene: TRBJ2-7; D gene: TRBD2; V gene: TRBV7-2; CDR3 protein: CASSLGSSGSYEQYF
J gene: TRBJ2-1; D gene: .; V gene: TRBV28; CDR3 protein: CASSLWVDFYNEQFF
J gene: TRBJ2-7; D gene: TRBD2; V gene: TRBV28; CDR3 protein: CASSPRTSGSHEQYF
J gene: TRBJ2-7; D gene: .; V gene: TRBV14; CDR3 protein: CASSQLSSGWSEQYF
J gene: TRBJ2-5; D gene: .; V gene: TRBV7-2; CDR3 protein: CASSRQGGAGETQYF
J gene: TRBJ2-7; D gene: .; V gene: TRBV7-9; CDR3 protein: CASSFGGTSYEQYF
J gene: TRBJ1-3; D gene: TRBD1; V gene: TRBV5-8; CDR3 protein: CASSLNRGDTIYF
J gene: TRBJ1-5; D gene: .; V gene: TRBV5-6; CDR3 protein: CASSWGRNQPQHF
J gene: TRBJ1-5; D gene: TRBD1; V gene: TRBV27; CDR3 protein: CASSWGTGFNQPQHF
J gene: TRBJ1-2; D gene: .; V gene: TRBV30; CDR3 protein: CAWADRGGYTF
J gene: TRBJ1-2; D gene: .; V gene: TRBV28; CDR3 protein: CASSLGSGPYGYTF
J gene: TRBJ1-3; D gene: .; V gene: TRBV7-2; CDR3 protein: CASSLIRVTGNTIYF
J gene: TRBJ1-2; D gene: .; V gene: TRBV19; CDR3 protein: CASSISGAGIGDYGYTF
J gene: TRBJ2-7; D gene: TRBD2; V gene: TRBV27; CDR3 protein: CASNPRGRASYEQYF
J gene: TRBJ2-2; D gene: .; V gene: TRBV30; CDR3 protein: CAWSNLFF
J gene: TRBJ1-3; D gene: .; V gene: TRBV7-9; CDR3 protein: CASSLMRNTIYF
J gene: TRBJ2-5; D gene: .; V gene: TRBV7-6; CDR3 protein: CASSVDWARMAQYF
J gene: TRBJ2-1; D gene: .; V gene: TRBV9; CDR3 protein: CASSEAPVGGGQNEQFF
J gene: TRBJ2-7; D gene: .; V gene: TRBV6-1; CDR3 protein: CASMTTGSSGEQYF
J gene: TRBJ1-6; D gene: .; V gene: TRBV30; CDR3 protein: CAWRSAGFGSPLHF
J gene: TRBJ1-1; D gene: TRBD1; V gene: TRBV19; CDR3 protein: CASMGDRGMNTEAFF
J gene: TRBJ1-2; D gene: .; V gene: TRBV5-1; CDR3 protein: CASSLEGRGSGYTF
J gene: TRBJ2-1; D gene: .; V gene: TRBV11-2; CDR3 protein: CASSFVREQFF
J gene: TRBJ2-7; D gene: TRBD1; V gene: TRBV28; CDR3 protein: CASSSGQVHYEQYF